A single sample gave rise to the 18 T cell receptor beta chains below, sequenced in a study of control samples from healthy donors and cancer patients. Method: immunoSEQ multiplex PCR; TCRdb's copy keeps in-frame clones and lacks some. The sample gives about 180,000 clones, more than 90% of which show up once; about 1.4% is in the top ten. The source material was blood. These receptors originate from a man younger than 45 in good health.

V gene TRBV4-2 combines with J gene TRBJ1-5, with TRBD1 matching 8 bases. CDR3 length: 14 residues. Germline loops: CDR1 LGHNA, CDR2 YNFKEQ. The ends lost 1 base at V and 7 bases at J; junction bases unmatched: 3. The CDR3 bases are TGTGCCAGCAGCCAAGGACAGGGGCACCAGCCCCAGCATTTT. Translated, it gives CASSQGQGHQPQHF.

The chain is built from TRBV4-1 and TRBJ1-4; TRBD1 matches at 8 bases. V trimming: 4 bases; J trimming: 5 bases; junction bases outside the gene matches: 9. This CDR3 is built from 16 residues. Per the germline V gene, CDR1 is MGHRA and CDR2 is YSYEKL. CDR3 coding DNA: TGCGCCAGCAGCCGCCCCGGACAGGGAAAAAATGAAAAACTGTTTTTT. It codes for CASSRPGQGKNEKLFF.

On this clone: Other DNA sequences from this sample encode an identical CDR3 as well. V usage is TRBV12-3 or TRBV12-4 and J usage is TRBJ1-2; 7 bases map to TRBD1. Germline trimming cut 5 bases from V and 4 bases from J; bases unmatched to any gene: 1. The CDR3 spans 12 residues. The CDR3 sequence: CASSRQGYGYTF. The DNA for the CDR3 is TGTGCCAGCAGTAGACAGGGCTATGGCTACACCTTC.

V usage is TRBV5-4 and J usage is TRBJ1-2; 12 nucleotides agree with TRBD1. This CDR3 spans 17 amino acids. The V gene's germline CDR1 is SGHNT and CDR2 YYREEE (reference sequence). V trimming: 0 bases; J trimming: 7 bases; junction bases outside the gene matches: 10. The CDR3 sequence is CASSLAWDRGRVGGYTF. CDR3 in DNA: TGTGCCAGCAGCTTGGCTTGGGACAGGGGGCGTGTAGGTGGCTACACCTTC.

The genes are TRBV4-2 and TRBJ2-1; perhaps TRBD1 as D (6 bases). Trimming stripped 0 bases from V and 5 bases from J, with 17 bases between. CDR3 length: 17 residues. Germline V CDR1 and CDR2: LGHNA, YNFKEQ. CDR3 loop: CASSQDLYLGAHNEQFF. As DNA, the CDR3 is TGTGCCAGCAGCCAAGACCTGTATCTGGGGGCCCACAATGAGCAGTTCTTC.

The rearrangement links TRBV30 to TRBJ1-2, with TRBD1 as a possible D gene (5 bases). There are 11 residues in the CDR3. V shed 5 bases and J shed 4 bases, with 8 bases lying between them. Germline lookup yields CDR1 GTSNPN and CDR2 SVGIG (reference sequence). The CDR3 DNA reads TGTGCCTGGTCCGACAGCTATGGCTACACCTTC. It specifies CAWSDSYGYTF.

The V gene is TRBV2, the J gene TRBJ1-2; a possible D gene is TRBD1 (5 bases). Deletions cut 0 bases from V and 7 bases from J, with 12 bases between. In germline, CDR1 is SNHLY, CDR2 FYNNEI. There are 14 residues in the CDR3. The CDR3: CASSEAQDTSGYTF. CDR3 bases: TGTGCCAGCAGTGAAGCCCAGGACACGTCTGGCTACACCTTC.

The chain uses TRBV5-1 and TRBJ2-5, with 10 bases matching TRBD2. The CDR3 runs to 16 residues. The germline gives CDR1 SGHRS, CDR2 YFSETQ. V was clipped by 1 base and J by 1 base; unmatched bases: 4. Here the CDR3 reads CASSLRTSGTQETQYF. The CDR3 coding sequence is TGCGCCAGCAGCTTGCGGACTAGCGGAACCCAAGAGACCCAGTACTTC.

This chain connects TRBV28 to TRBJ2-7; D is undetermined. This CDR3 region has 12 residues. Germline CDR1 MDHEN, CDR2 SYDVKM. The V end lost 3 bases, the J end lost 3 bases, and 6 bases lay between the germline ends. The CDR3 DNA is TGTGCCAGCAGTTTCGACGTCTACGAGCAGTACTTC. As protein: CASSFDVYEQYF.

Only one count was recorded for this clone. This chain links TRBV2 with TRBJ1-5; 7 positions agree with TRBD1. V shed 6 bases and J 4 bases; nucleotides not matched to a gene: 3. Looked up from germline, CDR1 is SNHLY and CDR2 is FYNNEI. The CDR3 spans 13 residues. Here the CDR3 DNA reads TGTGCCAGCAGAATGACAGGGAATCAGCCCCAGCATTTT. It yields the protein CASRMTGNQPQHF.

This chain joins TRBV6-2 or TRBV6-3 and TRBJ2-3; perhaps D is TRBD1 or TRBD2 (5 bases each). V shed 5 bases and J shed 0 bases, with 12 bases lying between them. Germline V gene data show CDR1 as MNHEY and CDR2 as SVGEGT. This CDR3 has 15 residues. CDR3 region: CASSLGVPSTDTQYF. The CDR3 nucleotides are TGTGCCAGCAGTCTGGGGGTTCCGAGCACAGATACGCAGTATTTT.

V gene TRBV11-3 combines with J gene TRBJ1-2; D remains ambiguous. The CDR3 totals 14 residues. Germline V gives CDR1 SGHNT, CDR2 YENEEA. Trimming removed 5 bases at V and 4 bases at J, with 14 bases between. The CDR3 here is CASSETGPSYGYTF. The DNA for the CDR3 is TGTGCCAGCAGCGAAACCGGGCCTTCCTATGGCTACACCTTC.

DNA for the CDR3: TGTGCCAGTAGTATAGGCCCCCCGTTCTCCTACGAGCAGTACTTC. Translating it yields CASSIGPPFSYEQYF. The chain carries TRBV19 and TRBJ2-7; no clear D gene. With 1 base removed from V and 0 bases from J, the gap between germline ends came to 10 bases. CDR3 length: 15 residues. In germline, CDR1 is LNHDA, CDR2 SQIVND (reference sequence).

This rearrangement joins TRBV18 to TRBJ2-7; D is unresolved. The germline CDR1 and CDR2 sequences are KGHSH and LQKENI. The CDR3 extends over 12 amino acids. V lost 3 bases to trimming and J lost 6 bases, with 9 bases between them. The CDR3 protein is CASSPSKAEQYF. CDR3 coding DNA: TGTGCCAGCTCACCCAGTAAAGCCGAGCAGTACTTC.

This clone appeared once. The chain combines TRBV11-2 with TRBJ2-1; possible D gene TRBD1, 7 bases. Germline CDR1 and CDR2: SGHAT and FQNNGV. Trimming cost V 5 bases and J 8 bases, with 19 bases left between them. This CDR3 is built from 15 residues. The CDR3 protein is CASSPSGGGWDEQFF. For the CDR3, the DNA is TGTGCCAGCAGCCCGAGCGGAGGGGGCTGGGATGAGCAGTTCTTC.

The table lists this clone with a few counts. This rearrangement joins TRBV6-5 to TRBJ2-5; D possibly corresponds to TRBD2 (7 bases). Looked up from germline, CDR1 is MNHEY and CDR2 is SVGAGI. CDR3 length: 15 residues. V was shortened by 6 bases and J by 1 base, with 15 bases between the two germline ends. The CDR3 reads CASSPLGGGQETQYF. CDR3 bases: TGTGCCAGCAGCCCCCTGGGAGGGGGCCAAGAGACCCAGTACTTC.

The gene calls are TRBV4-1 and TRBJ2-3; 9 bases are a match to TRBD2. J lost 1 base, V lost 6 bases, and 11 bases had no gene match. Germline CDR1 reads MGHRA; CDR2 reads YSYEKL. This CDR3 is 17 amino acids long. The chain's CDR3 is CASRREGSAGGTDTQYF. The CDR3 DNA reads TGCGCCAGCAGGCGGGAGGGGTCGGCCGGGGGCACAGATACGCAGTATTTT.

This chain links TRBV25-1 with TRBJ2-1; 10 bases match TRBD1. This CDR3 region has 15 residues. CDR1 is MGHDK and CDR2 is SYGVNS in the germline V gene. V dropped 8 bases and J dropped 4; count of bases not matched to a gene: 8. The CDR3 protein is CASGGTGVHYNEQFF. The CDR3 DNA reads TGTGCCAGCGGGGGGACAGGGGTTCATTACAATGAGCAGTTCTTC.